The text below deals with one T cell receptor beta chain. Its specificity is not known. An end of the junction does not agree with germline; a read error may underlie this. The data originate from a study of graft-versus-host responses after intestinal transplantation. Across the whole study: Multivisceral, liver-intestinal, or isolated intestinal transplants were received by the recipients. Induction with anti-thymocyte globulin, then tacrolimus and steroids for roughly 3 years, was given to all recipients.

Data came from immunoSEQ multiplex PCR; TCRdb stores just in-frame clones and leaves some out. There are about 90,000 clones in the sample; around 86% occur only once, and approximately 18% lies in the top ten. Study findings and constraints: GvH clones turned up in recipient marrow; some had shown up first in ileum or blood. Peak circulating GvH clone levels were associated with early post-transplant HvG declines.

The germline V gene encodes CDR1 SGHKS and CDR2 YYEKEE (reference sequence). The length of the CDR3 is 17 residues. The receptor was derived from a human donor who received an intestinal transplant. This chain connects TRBV5-5 to TRBJ1-2; 8 positions agree with TRBD1. The material sequenced was unstimulated CD8+ T cells sorted from spleen or lymph node cells, taken before intestinal transplant. The CDR3 is CASRLADTGGVNYGYTF. The CDR3 DNA follows: TGTGCCAGCAGGTTGGCCGATACAGGGGGGGTCAACTATGGCTACACCTTC.